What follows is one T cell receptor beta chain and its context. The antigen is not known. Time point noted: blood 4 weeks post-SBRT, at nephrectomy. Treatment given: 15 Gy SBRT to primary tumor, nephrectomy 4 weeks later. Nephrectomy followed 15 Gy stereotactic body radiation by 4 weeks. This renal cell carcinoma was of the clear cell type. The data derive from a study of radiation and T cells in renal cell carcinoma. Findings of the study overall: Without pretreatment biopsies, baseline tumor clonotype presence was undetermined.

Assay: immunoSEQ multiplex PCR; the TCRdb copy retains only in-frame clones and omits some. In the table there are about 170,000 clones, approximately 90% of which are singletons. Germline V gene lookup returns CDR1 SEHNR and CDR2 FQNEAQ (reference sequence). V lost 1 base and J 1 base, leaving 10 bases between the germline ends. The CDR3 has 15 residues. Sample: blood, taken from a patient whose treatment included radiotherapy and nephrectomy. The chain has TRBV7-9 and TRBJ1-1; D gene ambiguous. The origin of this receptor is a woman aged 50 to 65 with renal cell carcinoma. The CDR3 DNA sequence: TGTGCCAGCAGCTTAGACGATACCTCGAACACTGAAGCTTTCTTT. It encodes CASSLDDTSNTEAFF.